These 13 T cell receptor beta chains originate from one sample sequenced in a study of human T cells and chemical hapten exposure. Specified time point: pre-sensitization, week 0. Treatment noted: therapeutic diphenylcyclopropenone sensitization with weekly scalp DPC. TCRdb re-derived calls from the RACE reads in MiXCR, one entry per CDR3 protein. The repertoire holds 89,000 or so distinct CDR3 sequences, about 9% seen once, with 2.5% to 3% in the top ten. Sequenced here: whole blood, sampled in connection with sensitization to the hapten diphenylcyclopropenone (DPC). The receptors shown here come from a man aged 40-50 years with alopecia areata. Some clones in this sample may be carry-over from other donors' samples.

This chain connects TRBV30 to TRBJ1-1; TRBD1 might be the D (6 bases). This CDR3 is built from 13 residues. Germline loops: CDR1 GTSNPN, CDR2 SVGIG (reference sequence). This CDR3 is CAQRTERNTEAFF. The CDR3 nucleotides read TGTGCTCAGAGGACAGAGCGAAACACTGAAGCTTTCTTT.

This clonotype was seen repeatedly, ten times or more. This chain joins TRBV4-2 and TRBJ2-5; 12 nucleotides agree with TRBD2. The CDR3 loop spans 16 amino acids. V shed 3 bases and J 4 bases; nucleotides not matched to a gene: 6. Germline loops: CDR1 LGHNA, CDR2 YNFKEQ. The CDR3, as DNA: TGTGCCAGCAGCCATTCTAGCGGGAGGGCCCCAGAGACCCAGTACTTC. This sequence encodes CASSHSSGRAPETQYF.

The chain employs TRBV28 and TRBJ2-7; no clear D. Germline V lookup: CDR1 MDHEN, CDR2 SYDVKM. The CDR3 consists of 12 residues. V lost 6 bases and J lost 9, with 15 bases in between. CDR3 coding DNA: TGTGCCAGCAGCGCTCTGGAGAGTGGGCAGTACGTC. It encodes CASSALESGQYV.

This chain's CDR3 is CASSPGVNTGELFF. In DNA form, the CDR3 reads TGTGCCAGCAGCCCCGGGGTGAACACCGGGGAGCTGTTTTTT. The chain links TRBV11-2 to TRBJ2-2; D is possibly TRBD2 (5 bases). The CDR3 is made up of 14 amino acids. V was trimmed by 5 bases and J by 1 base, leaving 8 bases between them. The germline gives CDR1 SGHAT, CDR2 FQNNGV.

Only a few counts were recorded for this clonotype. The chain combines TRBV12-3 or TRBV12-4 with TRBJ2-2, with D possibly matching TRBD2 (5 bases). This CDR3 contains 12 residues. Deletions cut 11 bases from V and 0 bases from J, with 7 bases between. The CDR3 DNA reads TGTGCCGGGAGCGCGAACACCGGGGAGCTGTTTTTT. It specifies CAGSANTGELFF.

This clonotype appeared many times. V gene TRBV21-1 combines with J gene TRBJ1-5; TRBD1 reflects the table's D call only, with no check against the DNA. TRBV21-1 is a pseudogene locus. The CDR3 contains 16 residues. CDR3 sequence reads: CASSNFRQISNQPQHF. The CDR3 bases are TGTGCCAGCAGCAATTTTCGACAGATTAGCAATCAGCCCCAGCATTTT.

This clonotype has only a few counts. The chain carries TRBV20-1 and TRBJ1-2; unclear D gene. CDR1 and CDR2 from the germline V gene are DFQATT and SNEGSKA (reference sequence). The CDR3 runs to 12 residues. Trimming stripped 3 bases from V and 4 bases from J, with 9 bases between. The CDR3 DNA is TGCAGTGCTAGCCCGGACGGCTATGGCTACACCTTC. It specifies CSASPDGYGYTF.

V and J are TRBV12-3 or TRBV12-4 and TRBJ1-6; D ambiguous. The CDR3 covers 12 residues. V shed 3 bases and J shed 13 bases, with 10 bases lying between them. The CDR3 coding sequence is TGTGCCAGCAGTTTTCGCGGCCAGCCCCTCCACTTT. The encoded protein is CASSFRGQPLHF.

The chain uses TRBV10-3 and TRBJ2-2; 14 nucleotides match TRBD2. Germline V gene sequence: CDR1 ENHRY, CDR2 SYGVKD. The CDR3 totals 17 residues. Unmatched junction bases numbered 3, after V lost 6 bases and J lost 0 bases. This chain's CDR3 is CAIRGTSGSTNTGELFF. The CDR3 region has the DNA TGTGCCATCAGGGGGACTAGCGGGAGTACGAACACCGGGGAGCTGTTTTTT.

The V call is TRBV6-6, the J call TRBJ1-4, with a tentative D call TRBD1 (6 bases). The V gene's germline CDR1 is MNHNY and CDR2 SVGAGI (reference sequence). The CDR3 sequence is 14 residues long. Trimming stripped 7 bases from V and 7 bases from J, with 16 bases between. The chain's CDR3 is CASNLDSILEKLFF. CDR3 DNA sequence: TGTGCCAGCAACCTGGACAGTATACTTGAAAAACTGTTTTTT.

The rearrangement links TRBV10-3 to TRBJ2-7; tentative D call: TRBD2 (6 bases). V was clipped by 10 bases and J by 4 bases, with 11 bases between them. The CDR3 runs to 11 residues. The germline V gene encodes CDR1 ENHRY and CDR2 SYGVKD. CDR3 protein: CASGEIYEQYF. DNA of the CDR3: TGTGCCAGCGGGGAGATATACGAGCAGTACTTC.

This clonotype turned up a few times. The chain is built from TRBV7-9 and TRBJ2-1; possibly TRBD1 or TRBD2 for D (7 bases each). The V and J ends lost 5 bases and 7 bases respectively, with 15 bases between them. Germline V CDR1 and CDR2: SEHNR, FQNEAQ (reference sequence). CDR3 length: 14 amino acids. The CDR3 region is CASSPQGRGNEQFF. The CDR3, as DNA: TGTGCCAGCAGCCCACAGGGGCGGGGGAATGAGCAGTTCTTC.

This clonotype was recorded a few times. The chain couples TRBV4-3 to TRBJ2-7; 7 bases fit TRBD2. CDR1 and CDR2 (germline): LGHNA, YSLEER. J lost 4 bases, V lost 0 bases, and 9 bases had no gene match. There are 16 residues in the CDR3. This CDR3 is CASSQEAGGRWYEQYF. CDR3 nucleotide sequence: TGCGCCAGCAGCCAAGAGGCTGGCGGGAGATGGTACGAGCAGTACTTC.